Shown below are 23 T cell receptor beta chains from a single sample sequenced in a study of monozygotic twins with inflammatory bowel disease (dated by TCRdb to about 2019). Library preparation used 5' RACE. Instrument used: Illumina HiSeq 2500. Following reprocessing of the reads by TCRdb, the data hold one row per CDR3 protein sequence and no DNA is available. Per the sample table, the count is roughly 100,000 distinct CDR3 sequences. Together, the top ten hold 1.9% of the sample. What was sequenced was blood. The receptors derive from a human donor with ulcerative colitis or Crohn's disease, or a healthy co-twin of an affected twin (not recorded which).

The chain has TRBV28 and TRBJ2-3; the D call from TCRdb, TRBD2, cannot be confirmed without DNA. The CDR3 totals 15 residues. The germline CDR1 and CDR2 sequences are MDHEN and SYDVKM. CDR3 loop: CASSLGARRTDTQYF.

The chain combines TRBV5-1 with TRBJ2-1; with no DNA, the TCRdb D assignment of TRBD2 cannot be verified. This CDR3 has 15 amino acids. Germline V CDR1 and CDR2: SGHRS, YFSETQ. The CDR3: CASSQKVAGGQEQFF. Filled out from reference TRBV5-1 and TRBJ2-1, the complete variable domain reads KAGVTQTPRYLIKTRGQQVTLSCSPISGHRSVSWYQQTPGQGLQFLFEYFSETQRNKGNFPGRFSGRQFSNSRSEMNVSTLELGDSALYLCASSQKVAGGQEQFFGPGTRLTVL.

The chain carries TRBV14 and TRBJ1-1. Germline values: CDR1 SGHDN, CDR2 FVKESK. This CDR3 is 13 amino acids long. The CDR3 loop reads CASSSGLNTEAFF. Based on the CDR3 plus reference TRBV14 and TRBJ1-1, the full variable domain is EAGVTQFPSHSVIEKGQTVTLRCDPISGHDNLYWYRRVMGKEIKFLLHFVKESKQDESGMPNNRFLAERTGGTYSTLKVQPAELEDSGVYFCASSSGLNTEAFFGQGTRLTVV.

The CDR3: CASSYSLFSGNTIYF. The chain employs TRBV6-5 and TRBJ1-3. CDR3 length equals 15 residues. In germline, CDR1 is MNHEY, CDR2 SVGAGI.

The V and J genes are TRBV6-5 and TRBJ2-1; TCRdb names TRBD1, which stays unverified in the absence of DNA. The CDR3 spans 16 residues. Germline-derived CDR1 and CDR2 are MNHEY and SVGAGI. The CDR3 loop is CASSYAGTVGYNEQFF.

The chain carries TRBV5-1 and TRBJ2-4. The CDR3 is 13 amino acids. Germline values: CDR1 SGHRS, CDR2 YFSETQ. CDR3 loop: CASSLGAKNMQYF.

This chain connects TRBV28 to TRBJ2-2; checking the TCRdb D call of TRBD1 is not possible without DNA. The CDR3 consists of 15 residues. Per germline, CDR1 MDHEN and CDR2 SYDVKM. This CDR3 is CASSLTGWGTGELFF.

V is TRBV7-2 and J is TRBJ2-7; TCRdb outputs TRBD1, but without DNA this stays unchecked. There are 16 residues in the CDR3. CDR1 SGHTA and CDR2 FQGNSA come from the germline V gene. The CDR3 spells CASSLGGPSSSYEQYF.

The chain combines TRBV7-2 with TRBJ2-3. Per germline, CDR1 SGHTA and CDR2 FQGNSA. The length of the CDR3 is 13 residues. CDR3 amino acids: CASTEAHGWSQYF.

CDR3 region: CASSEGQGVSEAFF. The chain couples TRBV7-2 to TRBJ1-1; TCRdb names TRBD1, which stays unverified in the absence of DNA. The germline V gene has CDR1 SGHTA and CDR2 FQGNSA. This CDR3 is built from 14 residues.

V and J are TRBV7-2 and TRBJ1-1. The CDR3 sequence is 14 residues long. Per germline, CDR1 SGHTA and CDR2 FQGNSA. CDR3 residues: CASSLGIGGTEAFF.

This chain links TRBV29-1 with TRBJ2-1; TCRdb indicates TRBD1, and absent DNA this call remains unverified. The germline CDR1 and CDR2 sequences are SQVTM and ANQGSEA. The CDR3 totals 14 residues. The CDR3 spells CSGSPNSVPNEQFF.

The CDR3 protein is CASSLGGTGIYEQYF. The chain employs TRBV5-1 and TRBJ2-7; the D gene TCRdb calls, TRBD1, cannot be checked with no DNA. The CDR3 runs 15 residues. The V gene's germline CDR1 is SGHRS and CDR2 YFSETQ.

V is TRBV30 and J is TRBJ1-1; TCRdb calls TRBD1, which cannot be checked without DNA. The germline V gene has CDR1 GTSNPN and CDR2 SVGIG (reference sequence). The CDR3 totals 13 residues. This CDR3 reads CAWTTVVNTEAFF.

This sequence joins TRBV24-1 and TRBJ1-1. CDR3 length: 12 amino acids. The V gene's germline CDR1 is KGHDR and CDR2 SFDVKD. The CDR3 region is CASGEMNTEAFF.

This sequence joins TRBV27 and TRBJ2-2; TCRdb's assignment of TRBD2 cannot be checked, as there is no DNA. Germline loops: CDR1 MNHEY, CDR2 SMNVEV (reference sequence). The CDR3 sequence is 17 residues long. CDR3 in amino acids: CASSRGLAGMNTGELFF.

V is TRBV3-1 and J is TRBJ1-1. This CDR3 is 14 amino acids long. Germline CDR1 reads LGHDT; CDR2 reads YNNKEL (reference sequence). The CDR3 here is CASSQDREDTEAFF.

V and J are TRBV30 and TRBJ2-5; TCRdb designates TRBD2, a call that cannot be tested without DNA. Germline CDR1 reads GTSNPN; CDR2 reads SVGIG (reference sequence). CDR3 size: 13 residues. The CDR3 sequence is CASDRRGGETQYF. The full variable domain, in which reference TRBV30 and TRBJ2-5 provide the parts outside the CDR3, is SQTIHQWPATLVQPVGSPLSLECTVEGTSNPNLYWYRQAAGRGLQLLFYSVGIGQISSEVPQNLSASRPQDRQFILSSKKLLLSDSGFYLCASDRRGGETQYFGPGTRLLVL.

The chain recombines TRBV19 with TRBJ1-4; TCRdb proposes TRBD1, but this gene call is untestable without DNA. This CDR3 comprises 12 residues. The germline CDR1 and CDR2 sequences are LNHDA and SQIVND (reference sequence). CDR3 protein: CASTWERGKLFF.

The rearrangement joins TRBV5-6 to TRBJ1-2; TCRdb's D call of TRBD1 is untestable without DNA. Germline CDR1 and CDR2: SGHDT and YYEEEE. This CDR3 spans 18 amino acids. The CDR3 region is CASSLSRGRPGGGDGYTF.

The CDR3 loop reads CASSHPDRRNTGELFF. The chain links TRBV4-2 to TRBJ2-2; TCRdb lists TRBD1, though no DNA is available to test this call. Germline CDR1 LGHNA, CDR2 YNFKEQ. There are 16 residues in the CDR3.

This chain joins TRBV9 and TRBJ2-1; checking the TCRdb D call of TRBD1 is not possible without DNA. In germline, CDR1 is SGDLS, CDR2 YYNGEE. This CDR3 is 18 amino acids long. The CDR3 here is CASSVKRGRVNTYNEQFF.

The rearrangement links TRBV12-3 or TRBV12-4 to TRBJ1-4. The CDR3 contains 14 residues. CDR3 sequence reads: CASSQFATNEKLFF.